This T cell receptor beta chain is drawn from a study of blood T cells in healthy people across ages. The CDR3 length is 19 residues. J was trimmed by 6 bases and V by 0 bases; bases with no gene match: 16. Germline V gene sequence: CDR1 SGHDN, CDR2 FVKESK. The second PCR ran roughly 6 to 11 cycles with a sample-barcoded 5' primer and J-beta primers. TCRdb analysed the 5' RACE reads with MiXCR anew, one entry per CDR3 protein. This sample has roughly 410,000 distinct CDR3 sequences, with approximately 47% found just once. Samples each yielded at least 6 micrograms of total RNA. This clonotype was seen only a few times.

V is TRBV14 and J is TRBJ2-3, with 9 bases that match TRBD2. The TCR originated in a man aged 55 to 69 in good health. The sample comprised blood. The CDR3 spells CASSQDPALLREGRDTQYF. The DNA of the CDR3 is TGTGCCAGCAGCCAAGACCCAGCTCTTTTGCGGGAGGGACGTGATACGCAGTATTTT.